This is a list of T cell receptor beta chains from one sample in a study of blood T cell repertoires in COVID-19. Generated by immunoSEQ multiplex PCR, the TCRdb table keeps only in-frame clones and is missing some. The sample records about 65,000 clones, roughly 77% being singletons. Sequenced: peripheral blood. The receptors stem from a man at least 80 years old with acute or convalescent COVID-19. Each CDR3 is given with its conserved first and last residue. The D gene is left open where the match is weak. Clone size is not always given. Where it is, it says once, few, many or a class for expanded clones.

cdr3_nt cdr3_aa clone_size j_call cdr3_length d_call v_call
TGTGCCAGCAGCTTGCCTCGGGGGGCCAACGTCCTGACTTTC CASSLPRGANVLTF . TRBJ2-6 14 . TRBV7-2
TGTGCCAGCAGCCAAAAGACAGGGCGCTACGAGCAGTACTTC CASSQKTGRYEQYF once TRBJ2-7 14 TRBD1 TRBV3-1/TRBV3-2
TGTGCCAGCAGCCAAGGGGTAGGGGGGGCGAGCACTGAAGCTTTCTTT CASSQGVGGASTEAFF once TRBJ1-1 16 . TRBV3-1/TRBV3-2
TGCGCCAGCAGCTCTTCACCACTAGCCAAAAACATTCAGTACTTC CASSSSPLAKNIQYF . TRBJ2-4 15 . TRBV4-1
TGTGCCAGTAGTGTCGACAGCTCTGGAAACACCATATATTTT CASSVDSSGNTIYF . TRBJ1-3 14 . TRBV19
TGTGCCAGCAGCAACAGCCCCCCAGGGGCAACAGATACGCAGTATTTT CASSNSPPGATDTQYF . TRBJ2-3 16 . TRBV7-8
TGTGCCAGCAGCCAAGAACAGGGGGCCTATAATTCACCCCTCCACTTT CASSQEQGAYNSPLHF . TRBJ1-6 16 TRBD1 TRBV4-2
TGCGCCAGCAATGCTACACGGGACACTGAAGCTTTCTTT CASNATRDTEAFF once TRBJ1-1 13 . TRBV4-1
TGTGCCAGCAGCCGGGGACTAGCGGGGGGCTACGAGCAGTACTTC CASSRGLAGGYEQYF . TRBJ2-7 15 TRBD2 TRBV4-2
TGTGCCAGCAGTTACCCACAGGGGGCTGGATCCTACGAGCAGTACTTC CASSYPQGAGSYEQYF . TRBJ2-7 16 TRBD1 TRBV6-5
TGTGCCAGCAGTTCTCTTCGACAGGGGGCGAACACTGAAGCTTTCTTT CASSSLRQGANTEAFF once TRBJ1-1 16 TRBD1 TRBV27
TGTGCCAGTAGTATTCGGTCCTATGGCTACACCTTC CASSIRSYGYTF . TRBJ1-2 12 . TRBV19
TGTGCCAGTAGTATAGATCTTCGGAGCACAGATACGCAGTATTTT CASSIDLRSTDTQYF . TRBJ2-3 15 . TRBV19
TGTGCCAGCCTCGGGGGCTATGGCTACACCTTC CASLGGYGYTF few TRBJ1-2 11 . TRBV16
TGTGCCAGCAGCTTTCTAAACAGGGACGATGGCTACACCTTC CASSFLNRDDGYTF . TRBJ1-2 14 . TRBV5-6
TGTGCCAGCAGTGTAAATACGGGTCTGGAAAAACTGTTTTTT CASSVNTGLEKLFF . TRBJ1-4 14 . TRBV25-1
TGCGCCAGCAGCTTCGACGGGAGCTCCTACGAGCAGTACTTC CASSFDGSSYEQYF . TRBJ2-7 14 . TRBV5-1
TGTGCCAGTAGTATGGGAGGGCAGAGCGGTCAGCCCCAGCATTTT CASSMGGQSGQPQHF . TRBJ1-5 15 . TRBV19
TGTGCCAGCAGCTTACGGACAGGGGGTTCCCAGTACTTC CASSLRTGGSQYF . TRBJ2-5 13 TRBD1 TRBV7-9
TGTGCCAGCAGTTCCAGGGGTGAAGCTTTCTTT CASSSRGEAFF . TRBJ1-1 11 . TRBV28
TGTGCCAGCAGCCCTAAATCTCAGCCCCAGCATTTT CASSPKSQPQHF . TRBJ1-5 12 . TRBV5-8
TGTGCCAGCCGGGACATAGGCTGGGATGAGCAGTTCTTC CASRDIGWDEQFF . TRBJ2-1 13 . TRBV6-5
TGTGCCAGCAGCTTAGATGAGGGGGGCACAGATACGCAGTATTTT CASSLDEGGTDTQYF few TRBJ2-3 15 . TRBV7-8
TGTGCCAGCAGTACCCTGACAGGGTTTCAGCCCCAGCATTTT CASSTLTGFQPQHF . TRBJ1-5 14 TRBD1 TRBV2
TGTGCCAGCAGCTTAGTAGGAGACGGCTACGAGCAGTACTTC CASSLVGDGYEQYF . TRBJ2-7 14 . TRBV11-2
TGTGCCAGTAGTCCCGTACAGGGGTTCGCAGATACGCAGTATTTT CASSPVQGFADTQYF . TRBJ2-3 15 TRBD1 TRBV9
TGTGCCAGCAGTTTCCAGGGCCGAGAGACCCAGTACTTC CASSFQGRETQYF . TRBJ2-5 13 . TRBV27
TGTGCCAGCAGCTCTCGATTGGGGCAACAGGGTAGCACTGAAGCTTTCTTT CASSSRLGQQGSTEAFF . TRBJ1-1 17 . TRBV9
TGTGCCAGCTCACCCACGCGGGACAGCCAAGAGACCCAGTACTTC CASSPTRDSQETQYF . TRBJ2-5 15 . TRBV18
TGTGCCAGTAGGCCAGGGTCCAGTACCGGGGAGCTGTTTTTT CASRPGSSTGELFF . TRBJ2-2 14 . TRBV19
TGTGCCAGCAGTGAATTTCTACAGGGAAGTAAACAGTTCTTC CASSEFLQGSKQFF . TRBJ2-1 14 . TRBV6-1
TGTGCCAGCTCATTATTCGATCTCCGACTGCCTGGAAACACCATATATTTT CASSLFDLRLPGNTIYF . TRBJ1-3 17 . TRBV18
TGTGCCAGCAGGTCAGGGGGCAATGAGCAGTTCTTC CASRSGGNEQFF . TRBJ2-1 12 TRBD1 TRBV7-9
TGTGCCAGCAGTGTAGACGGGGGGGCCTACGAGCAGTACTTC CASSVDGGAYEQYF . TRBJ2-7 14 TRBD2 TRBV25-1
TGTGCCAGCAGGGAGGACAGGGCTGTTTCACCCCTCCACTTT CASREDRAVSPLHF . TRBJ1-6 14 TRBD1 TRBV2
TGTGCCAGCAGCGTACGACAGGGGACAGATACGCAGTATTTT CASSVRQGTDTQYF . TRBJ2-3 14 TRBD1 TRBV9
TGCGCCAGCAGCCCCCTGGGGGGTGACGAGCAGTACTTC CASSPLGGDEQYF . TRBJ2-7 13 . TRBV5-1
TGTGCCAGCAGACAGACAGGGACGGACACTGAAGCTTTCTTT CASRQTGTDTEAFF . TRBJ1-1 14 TRBD1 TRBV25-1
TGCGCCAGCAAGCGGGACAGGAATATGAATGAGCAGTTCTTC CASKRDRNMNEQFF . TRBJ2-1 14 . TRBV10-1
TGTGCCAGCAGCTTAGGGGGACAGAACCAAGAGACCCAGTACTTC CASSLGGQNQETQYF . TRBJ2-5 15 TRBD1 TRBV7-8
TGTGCCAGTAGGAGGGACGGGGGAGGCACCGGGGAGCTGTTTTTT CASRRDGGGTGELFF many TRBJ2-2 15 . TRBV19
TGTGCCAGCAGCCAATCCTTTGGCCTCCTCACGGGGAATGAGCAGTTCTTC CASSQSFGLLTGNEQFF . TRBJ2-1 17 . TRBV3-1/TRBV3-2
TGTGCCAGCACCCCACCGGGGTCTCGTGACACAGATACGCAGTATTTT CASTPPGSRDTDTQYF . TRBJ2-3 16 . TRBV7-9
TGTGCCAGCAGCTTAACCGGGACATCGGGTGGCTACACCTTC CASSLTGTSGGYTF once TRBJ1-2 14 . TRBV11-2
TGTGCCAGCAGCTTAATCACTAGCGGGTACCAAGAGACCCAGTACTTC CASSLITSGYQETQYF . TRBJ2-5 16 TRBD2 TRBV5-6
TGCGCCAGCAGCTTGGAATACAGGGATACTGAAGCTTTCTTT CASSLEYRDTEAFF . TRBJ1-1 14 . TRBV5-1
TGTGCCAGCATTAAGACAGGGGGGCTAGGTGCTGAGCAGTTCTTC CASIKTGGLGAEQFF . TRBJ2-1 15 TRBD1 TRBV6-5
TGTGCCAGCAGTTTGACAGGGGGGAGTTCACCCCTCCACTTT CASSLTGGSSPLHF . TRBJ1-6 14 TRBD1 TRBV6-4
TGTGCCTGGAGTGCCGGACAGGGGTTCACAGATACGCAGTATTTT CAWSAGQGFTDTQYF once TRBJ2-3 15 TRBD1 TRBV30
TGCGCCAGCAGCTTGGAGGCAGGGGGCATGAATGAAAAACTGTTTTTT CASSLEAGGMNEKLFF . TRBJ1-4 16 TRBD1 TRBV5-1
TGTGCCAGCAGGAACTCCAGGGTCCCGGGGGGCTATGGCTACACCTTC CASRNSRVPGGYGYTF . TRBJ1-2 16 . TRBV11-2